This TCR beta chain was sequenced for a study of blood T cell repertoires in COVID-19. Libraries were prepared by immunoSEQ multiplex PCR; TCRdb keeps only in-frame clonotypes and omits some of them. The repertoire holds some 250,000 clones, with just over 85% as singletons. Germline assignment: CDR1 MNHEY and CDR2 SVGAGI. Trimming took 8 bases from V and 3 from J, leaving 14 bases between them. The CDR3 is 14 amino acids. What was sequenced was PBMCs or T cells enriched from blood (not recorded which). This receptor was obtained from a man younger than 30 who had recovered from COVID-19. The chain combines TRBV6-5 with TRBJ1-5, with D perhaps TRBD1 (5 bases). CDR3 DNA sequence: TGTGCCAGCTCTCAGACAGTGATCAATCAGCCCCAGCATTTT. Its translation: CASSQTVINQPQHF.